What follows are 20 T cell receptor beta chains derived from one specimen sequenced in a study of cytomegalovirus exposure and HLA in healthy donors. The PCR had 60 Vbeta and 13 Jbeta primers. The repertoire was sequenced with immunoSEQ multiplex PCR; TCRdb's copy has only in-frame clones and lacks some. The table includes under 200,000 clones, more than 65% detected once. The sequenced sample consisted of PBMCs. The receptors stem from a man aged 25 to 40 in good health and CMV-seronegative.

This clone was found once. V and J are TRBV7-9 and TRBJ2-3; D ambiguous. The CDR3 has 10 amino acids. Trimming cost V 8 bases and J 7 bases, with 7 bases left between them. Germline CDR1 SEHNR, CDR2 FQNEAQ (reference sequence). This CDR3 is CASYSNTQYF. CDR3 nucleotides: TGTGCCAGCTACTCCAATACGCAGTATTTT.

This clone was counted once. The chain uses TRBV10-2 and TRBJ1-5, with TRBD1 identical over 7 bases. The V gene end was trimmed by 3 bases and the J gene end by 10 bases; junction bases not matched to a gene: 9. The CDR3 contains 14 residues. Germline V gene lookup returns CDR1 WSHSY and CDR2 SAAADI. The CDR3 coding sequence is TGCGCCAGCAGTGAAAGAGGACAGGCTAACCCCCAGCATTTT. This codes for CASSERGQANPQHF.

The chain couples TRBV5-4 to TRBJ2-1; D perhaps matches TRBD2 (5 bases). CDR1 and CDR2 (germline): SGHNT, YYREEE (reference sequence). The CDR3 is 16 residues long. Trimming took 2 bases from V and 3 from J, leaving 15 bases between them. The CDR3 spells CASSFVGGGYYNEQFF. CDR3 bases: TGTGCCAGCAGCTTCGTGGGTGGAGGCTACTACAATGAGCAGTTCTTC.

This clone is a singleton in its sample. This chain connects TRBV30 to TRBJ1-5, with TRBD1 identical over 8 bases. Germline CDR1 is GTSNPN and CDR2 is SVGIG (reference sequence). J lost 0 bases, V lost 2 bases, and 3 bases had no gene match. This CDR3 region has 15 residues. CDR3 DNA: TGTGCCTGGAGTCCGACAGGGGATAGCAATCAGCCCCAGCATTTT. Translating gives CAWSPTGDSNQPQHF.

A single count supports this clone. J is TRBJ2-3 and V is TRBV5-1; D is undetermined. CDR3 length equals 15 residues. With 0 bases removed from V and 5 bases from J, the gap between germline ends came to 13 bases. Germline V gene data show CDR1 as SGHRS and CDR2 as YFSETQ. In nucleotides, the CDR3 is TGCGCCAGCAGCTTGGCCGCGGTGCCCAGAGATACGCAGTATTTT. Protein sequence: CASSLAAVPRDTQYF.

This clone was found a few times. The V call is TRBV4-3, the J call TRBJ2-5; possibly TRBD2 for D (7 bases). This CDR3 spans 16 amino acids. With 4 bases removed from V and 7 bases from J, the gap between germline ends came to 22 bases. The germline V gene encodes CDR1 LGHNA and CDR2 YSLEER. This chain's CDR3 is CASSLGAGAPSLTQYF. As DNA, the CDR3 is TGCGCCAGCAGCCTCGGCGCGGGGGCCCCCTCCCTGACCCAGTACTTC.

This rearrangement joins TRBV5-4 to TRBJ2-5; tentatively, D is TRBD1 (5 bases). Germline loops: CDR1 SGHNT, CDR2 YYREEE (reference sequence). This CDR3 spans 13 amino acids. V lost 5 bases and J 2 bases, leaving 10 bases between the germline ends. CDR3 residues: CASRGKGQETQYF. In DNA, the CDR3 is TGTGCCAGCAGGGGGAAGGGGCAAGAGACCCAGTACTTC. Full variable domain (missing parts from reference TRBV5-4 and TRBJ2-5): ETGVTQSPTHLIKTRGQQVTLRCSSQSGHNTVSWYQQALGQGPQFIFQYYREEENGRGNFPPRFSGLQFPNYSSELNVNALELDDSALYLCASRGKGQETQYFGPGTRLLVL.

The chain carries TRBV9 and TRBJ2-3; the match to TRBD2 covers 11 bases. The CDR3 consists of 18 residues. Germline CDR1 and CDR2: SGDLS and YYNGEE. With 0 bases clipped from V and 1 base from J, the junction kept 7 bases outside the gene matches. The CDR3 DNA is TGTGCCAGCAGCGTAGGAAATAGCGGGGGGGCCGGCACAGATACGCAGTATTTT. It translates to CASSVGNSGGAGTDTQYF.

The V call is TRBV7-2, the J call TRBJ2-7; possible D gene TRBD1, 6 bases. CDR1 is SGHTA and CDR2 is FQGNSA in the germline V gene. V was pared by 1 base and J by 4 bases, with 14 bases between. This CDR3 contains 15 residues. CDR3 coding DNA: TGTGCCAGCAGCTTAGGGTTTCAGGGGCAATACGAGCAGTACTTC. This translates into CASSLGFQGQYEQYF.

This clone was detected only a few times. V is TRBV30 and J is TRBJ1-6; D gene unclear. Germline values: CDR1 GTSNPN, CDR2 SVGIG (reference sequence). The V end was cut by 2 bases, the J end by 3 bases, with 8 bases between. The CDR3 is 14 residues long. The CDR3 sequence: CAWSPYGYNSPLHF. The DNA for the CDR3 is TGTGCCTGGAGTCCTTACGGCTATAATTCACCCCTCCACTTT. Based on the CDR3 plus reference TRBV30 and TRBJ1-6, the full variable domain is SQTIHQWPATLVQPVGSPLSLECTVEGTSNPNLYWYRQAAGRGLQLLFYSVGIGQISSEVPQNLSASRPQDRQFILSSKKLLLSDSGFYLCAWSPYGYNSPLHFGNGTRLTVT.

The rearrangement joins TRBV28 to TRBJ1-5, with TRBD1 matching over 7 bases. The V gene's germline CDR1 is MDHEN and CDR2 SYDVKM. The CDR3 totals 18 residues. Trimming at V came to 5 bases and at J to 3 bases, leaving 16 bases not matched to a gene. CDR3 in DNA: TGTGCCAGCAGTCTCATCCCTCGCCGGGACAGCAACAATCAGCCCCAGCATTTT. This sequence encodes CASSLIPRRDSNNQPQHF.

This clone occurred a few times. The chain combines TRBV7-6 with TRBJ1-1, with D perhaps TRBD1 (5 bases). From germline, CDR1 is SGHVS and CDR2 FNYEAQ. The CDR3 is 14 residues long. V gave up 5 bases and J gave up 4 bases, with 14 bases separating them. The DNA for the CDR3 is TGTGCCAGCAGCCCCGGGGGGTTGAGCACTGAAGCTTTCTTT. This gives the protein CASSPGGLSTEAFF.

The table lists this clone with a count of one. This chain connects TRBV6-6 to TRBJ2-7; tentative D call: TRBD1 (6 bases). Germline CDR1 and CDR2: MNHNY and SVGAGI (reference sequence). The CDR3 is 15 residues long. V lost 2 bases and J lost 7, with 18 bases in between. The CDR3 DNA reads TGTGCCAGCAGTTACGGACAGAAGGTCGCCGGGGAGCAGTACTTC. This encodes CASSYGQKVAGEQYF.

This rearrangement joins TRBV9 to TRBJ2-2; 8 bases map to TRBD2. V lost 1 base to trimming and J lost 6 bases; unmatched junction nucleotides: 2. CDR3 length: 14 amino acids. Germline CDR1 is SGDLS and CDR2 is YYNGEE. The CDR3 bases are TGTGCCAGCAGCGTATCTAGCGGGCCCGGGGAGCTGTTTTTT. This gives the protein CASSVSSGPGELFF.

The CDR3 DNA follows: TGTGCCAGCAGCTACGCACCGGAGGCCTATGGCTACACCTTC. It encodes CASSYAPEAYGYTF. V gene TRBV7-9 combines with J gene TRBJ1-2; D gene unclear. Germline loops: CDR1 SEHNR, CDR2 FQNEAQ (reference sequence). There are 14 residues in the CDR3. V was shortened by 4 bases and J by 4 bases, with 13 bases between the two germline ends.

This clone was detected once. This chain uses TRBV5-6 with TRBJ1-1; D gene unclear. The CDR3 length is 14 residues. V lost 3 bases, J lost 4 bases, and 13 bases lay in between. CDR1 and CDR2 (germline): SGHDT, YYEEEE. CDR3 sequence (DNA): TGTGCCAGCAGCTCGGACGGGGTGAGCACTGAAGCTTTCTTT. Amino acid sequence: CASSSDGVSTEAFF.

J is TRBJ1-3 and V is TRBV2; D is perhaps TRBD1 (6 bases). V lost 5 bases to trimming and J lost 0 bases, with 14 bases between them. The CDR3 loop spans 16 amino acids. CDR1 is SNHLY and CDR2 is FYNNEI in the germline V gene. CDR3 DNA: TGTGCCAGCAGTCCAGGGGCAGGCCGCTCTGGAAACACCATATATTTT. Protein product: CASSPGAGRSGNTIYF.

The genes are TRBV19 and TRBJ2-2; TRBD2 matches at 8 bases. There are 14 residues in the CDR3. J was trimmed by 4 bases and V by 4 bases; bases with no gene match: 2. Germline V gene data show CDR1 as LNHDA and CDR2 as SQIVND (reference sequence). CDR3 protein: CASSKLAGTGELFF. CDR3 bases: TGTGCCAGTAGTAAGCTAGCGGGCACCGGGGAGCTGTTTTTT. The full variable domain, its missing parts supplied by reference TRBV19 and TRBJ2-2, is DGGITQSPKYLFRKEGQNVTLSCEQNLNHDAMYWYRQDPGQGLRLIYYSQIVNDFQKGDIAEGYSVSREKKESFPLTVTSAQKNPTAFYLCASSKLAGTGELFFGEGSRLTVL.

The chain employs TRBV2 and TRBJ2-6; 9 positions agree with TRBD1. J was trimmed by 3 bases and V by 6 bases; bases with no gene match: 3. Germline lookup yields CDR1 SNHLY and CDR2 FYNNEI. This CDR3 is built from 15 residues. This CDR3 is CASRTGGGGANVLTF. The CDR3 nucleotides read TGTGCCAGCAGAACAGGGGGCGGTGGGGCCAACGTCCTGACTTTC.

CDR3 protein: CASSLAMSSPLHF. The CDR3 region has the DNA TGTGCCAGCAGCTTAGCTATGAGTTCACCCCTCCACTTT. The rearrangement joins TRBV11-2 to TRBJ1-6; D gene ambiguous. Germline CDR1 is SGHAT and CDR2 is FQNNGV. Trimming shortened V by 1 base and J by 9 bases, and 7 bases separated the two germline ends. The CDR3 has 13 residues.